The 5 T cell receptor beta chains below all came from one sample that was sequenced in a study of T cells in localized non-small cell lung cancer. Method: immunoSEQ multiplex PCR; TCRdb's copy keeps in-frame clones and lacks some. This sample has 15,000 to 20,000 clones; nearly 90% occur once, and the top ten carry approximately 1.2%. The material sequenced was peripheral blood mononuclear cells, taken before any cancer treatment. The receptors come from a woman aged 35 to 69 with stage III lung adenocarcinoma.

The rearrangement joins TRBV6-5 to TRBJ2-1, with D maybe TRBD2 (5 bases). The CDR3 is made up of 14 amino acids. CDR1 and CDR2 from the germline V gene are MNHEY and SVGAGI. Trimming cost V 6 bases and J 4 bases, with 13 bases left between them. The chain's CDR3 is CASSLGLSYNEQFF. As DNA, the CDR3 is TGTGCCAGCAGCCTAGGACTGAGTTACAATGAGCAGTTCTTC.

The chain joins TRBV5-1 to TRBJ2-2; D gene unclear. Trimming took off 6 bases at V and 0 bases at J, with 15 bases between the two ends. CDR3 length: 16 amino acids. Germline V gene sequence: CDR1 SGHRS, CDR2 YFSETQ. The CDR3 protein is CASIGGPVTNTGELFF. The CDR3 bases are TGCGCCAGCATCGGTGGGCCGGTCACGAACACCGGGGAGCTGTTTTTT.

The table lists this clone with a few counts. The CDR3 sequence: CASSPITGLFTDTQYF. DNA of the CDR3: TGTGCCAGCTCACCAATCACCGGGCTCTTCACAGATACGCAGTATTTT. The V and J genes are TRBV18 and TRBJ2-3, with D unclear. There are 16 residues in the CDR3. V was pared by 2 bases and J by 2 bases, with 14 bases between. Germline assignment: CDR1 KGHSH and CDR2 LQKENI.

This sequence joins TRBV11-3 and TRBJ1-1; D gene ambiguous. Germline CDR1 and CDR2: SGHNT and YENEEA. The V gene lost 8 bases and the J gene lost 1 base, with 14 bases spanning the gap. This CDR3 has 14 residues. This chain's CDR3 is CASSNWAENTEAFF. As DNA, the CDR3 is TGTGCCAGCTCGAATTGGGCCGAGAACACTGAAGCTTTCTTT.

The genes are TRBV12-5 and TRBJ2-3; no firm D call. This CDR3 comprises 12 residues. Germline V gene lookup returns CDR1 LGHNT and CDR2 FRNRAP. Trimming took off 2 bases at V and 2 bases at J, with 2 bases between the two ends. CDR3 nucleotides: TGTGCTAGTGGTTTGCTCACAGATACGCAGTATTTT. This sequence encodes CASGLLTDTQYF. Variable domain in full (rest from reference TRBV12-5 and TRBJ2-3): DARVTQTPRHKVTEMGQEVTMRCQPILGHNTVFWYRQTMMQGLELLAYFRNRAPLDDSGMPKDRFSAEMPDATLATLKIQPSEPRDSAVYFCASGLLTDTQYFGPGTRLTVL.